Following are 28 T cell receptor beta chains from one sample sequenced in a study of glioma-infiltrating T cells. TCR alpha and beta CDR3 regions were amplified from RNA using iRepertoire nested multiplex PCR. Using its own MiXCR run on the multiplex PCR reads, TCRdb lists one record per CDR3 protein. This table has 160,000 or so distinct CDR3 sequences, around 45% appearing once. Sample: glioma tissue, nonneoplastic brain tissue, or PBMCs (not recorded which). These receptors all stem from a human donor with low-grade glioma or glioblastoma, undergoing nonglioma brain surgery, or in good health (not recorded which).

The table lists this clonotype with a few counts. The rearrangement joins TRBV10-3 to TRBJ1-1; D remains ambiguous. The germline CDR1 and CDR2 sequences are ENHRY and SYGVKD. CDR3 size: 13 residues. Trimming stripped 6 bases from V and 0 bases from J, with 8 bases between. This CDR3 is CAIRDGVNTEAFF. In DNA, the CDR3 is TGTGCCATCAGGGACGGAGTGAACACTGAAGCTTTCTTT.

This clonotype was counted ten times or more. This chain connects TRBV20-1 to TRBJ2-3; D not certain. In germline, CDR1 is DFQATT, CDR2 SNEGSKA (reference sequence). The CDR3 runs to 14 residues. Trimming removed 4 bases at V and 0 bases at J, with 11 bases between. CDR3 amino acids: CSATKERSTDTQYF. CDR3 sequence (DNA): TGCAGTGCTACTAAGGAGAGGAGCACAGATACGCAGTATTTT.

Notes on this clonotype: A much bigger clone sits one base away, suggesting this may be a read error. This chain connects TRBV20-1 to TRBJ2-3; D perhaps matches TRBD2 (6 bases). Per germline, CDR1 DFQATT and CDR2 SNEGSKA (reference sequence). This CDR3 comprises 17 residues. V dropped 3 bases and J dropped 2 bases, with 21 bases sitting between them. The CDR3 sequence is CSASRDSRDLDTDTQYF. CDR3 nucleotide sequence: TGCAGTGCTAGCAGAGATTCCCGGGACTTAGACACAGATACGCAGTATTTT.

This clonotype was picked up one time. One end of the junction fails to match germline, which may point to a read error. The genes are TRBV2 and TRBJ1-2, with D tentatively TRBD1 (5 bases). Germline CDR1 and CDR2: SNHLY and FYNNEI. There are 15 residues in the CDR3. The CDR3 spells CASSPQGSLNYGYIF. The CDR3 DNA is TGTGCCAGCAGCCCGCAGGGCAGCTTGAACTATGGCTACATCTTC.

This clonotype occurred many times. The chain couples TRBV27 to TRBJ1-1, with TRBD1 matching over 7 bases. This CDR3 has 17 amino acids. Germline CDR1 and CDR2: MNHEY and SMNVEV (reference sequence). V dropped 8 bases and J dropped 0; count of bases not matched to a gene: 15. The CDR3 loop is CASQITGVPFMNTEAFF. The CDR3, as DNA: TGTGCCAGCCAAATCACAGGGGTTCCCTTCATGAACACTGAAGCTTTCTTT.

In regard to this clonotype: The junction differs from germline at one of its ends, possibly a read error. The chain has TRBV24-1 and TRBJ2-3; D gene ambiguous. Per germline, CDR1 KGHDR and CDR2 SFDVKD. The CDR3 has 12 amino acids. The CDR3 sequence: CDTSDFSDTQYF. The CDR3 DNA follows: TGTGACACCAGTGATTTTTCAGATACGCAGTATTTT.

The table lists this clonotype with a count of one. The CDR3 DNA reads TGTGCCAGTAGTATACGTGGGGGAAGGCCTGGAAACACCATATATTTT. Translation: CASSIRGGRPGNTIYF. This chain uses TRBV19 with TRBJ1-3, with D possibly matching TRBD1 (5 bases). V lost 2 bases, J lost 2 bases, and 13 bases lay in between. The CDR3 contains 16 residues. CDR1 and CDR2 from the germline V gene are LNHDA and SQIVND (reference sequence).

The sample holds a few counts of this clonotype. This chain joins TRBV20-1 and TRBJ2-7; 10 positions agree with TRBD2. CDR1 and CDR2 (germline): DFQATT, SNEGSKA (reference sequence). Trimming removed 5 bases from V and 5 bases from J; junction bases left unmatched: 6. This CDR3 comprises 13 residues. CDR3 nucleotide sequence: TGCAGTGCTCGGGGACTAGCGTCCCACGAGCAGTACTTC. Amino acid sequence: CSARGLASHEQYF.

The CDR3, as DNA: TGTGCCAGCAGTTCATTGGCCGAGCTGTTTTTT. This gives the protein CASSSLAELFF. The chain has TRBV6-5 and TRBJ2-2; D unclear. Trimming cost V 4 bases and J 11 bases, with 8 bases left between them. Germline V lookup: CDR1 MNHEY, CDR2 SVGAGI. The CDR3 has 11 amino acids.

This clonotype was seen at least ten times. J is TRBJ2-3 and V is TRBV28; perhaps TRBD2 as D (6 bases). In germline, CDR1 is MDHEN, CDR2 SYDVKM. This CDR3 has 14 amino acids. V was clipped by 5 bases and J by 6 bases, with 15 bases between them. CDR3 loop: CASSRAGRYDTQYF. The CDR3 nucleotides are TGTGCCAGCAGTCGGGCGGGAAGGTACGATACGCAGTATTTT.

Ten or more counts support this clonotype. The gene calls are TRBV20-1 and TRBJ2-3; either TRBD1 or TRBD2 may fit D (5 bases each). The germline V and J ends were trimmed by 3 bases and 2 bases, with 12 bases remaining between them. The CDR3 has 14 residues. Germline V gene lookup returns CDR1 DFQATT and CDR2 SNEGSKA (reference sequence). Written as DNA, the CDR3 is TGCAGTGCTAGTTTTGGGGGAGACACAGATACGCAGTATTTT. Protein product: CSASFGGDTDTQYF.

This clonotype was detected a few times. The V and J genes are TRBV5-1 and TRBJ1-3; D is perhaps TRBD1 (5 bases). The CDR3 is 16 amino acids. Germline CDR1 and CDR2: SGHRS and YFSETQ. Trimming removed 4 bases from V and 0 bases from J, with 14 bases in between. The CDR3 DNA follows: TGCGCCAGCAGCCTCACGACAGCTAGCTCTGGAAACACCATATATTTT. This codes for CASSLTTASSGNTIYF.

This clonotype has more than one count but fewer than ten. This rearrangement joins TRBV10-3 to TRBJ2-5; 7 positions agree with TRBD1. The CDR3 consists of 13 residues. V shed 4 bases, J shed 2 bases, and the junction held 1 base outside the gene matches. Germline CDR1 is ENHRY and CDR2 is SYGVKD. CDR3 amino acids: CAISGGQQETQYF. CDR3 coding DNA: TGTGCCATCAGTGGGGGACAGCAAGAGACCCAGTACTTC.

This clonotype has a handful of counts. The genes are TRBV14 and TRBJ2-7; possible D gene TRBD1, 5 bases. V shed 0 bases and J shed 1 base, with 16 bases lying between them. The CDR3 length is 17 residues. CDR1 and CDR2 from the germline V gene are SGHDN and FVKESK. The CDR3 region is CASSQEALGASSYEQYF. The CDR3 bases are TGTGCCAGCAGCCAAGAGGCTCTAGGGGCCTCTTCCTACGAGCAGTACTTC. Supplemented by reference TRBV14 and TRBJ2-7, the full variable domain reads EAGVTQFPSHSVIEKGQTVTLRCDPISGHDNLYWYRRVMGKEIKFLLHFVKESKQDESGMPNNRFLAERTGGTYSTLKVQPAELEDSGVYFCASSQEALGASSYEQYFGPGTRLTVT.

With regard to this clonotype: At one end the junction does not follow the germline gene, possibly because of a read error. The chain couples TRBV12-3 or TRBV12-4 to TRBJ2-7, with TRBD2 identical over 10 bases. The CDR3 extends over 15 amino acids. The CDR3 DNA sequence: TGTGCCAGCAGAAACAGCGGGAGGGTCACCTACGAGAAGTACTTC. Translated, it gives CASRNSGRVTYEKYF.

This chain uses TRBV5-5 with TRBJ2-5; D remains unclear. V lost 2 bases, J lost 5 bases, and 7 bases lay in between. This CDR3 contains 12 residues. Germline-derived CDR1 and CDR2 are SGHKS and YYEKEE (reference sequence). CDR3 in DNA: TGTGCCAGCAGCTTTGGATTCGAGACCCAGTACTTC. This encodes CASSFGFETQYF. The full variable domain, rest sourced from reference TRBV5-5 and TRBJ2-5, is DAGVTQSPTHLIKTRGQQVTLRCSPISGHKSVSWYQQVLGQGPQFIFQYYEKEERGRGNFPDRFSARQFPNYSSELNVNALLLGDSALYLCASSFGFETQYFGPGTRLLVL.

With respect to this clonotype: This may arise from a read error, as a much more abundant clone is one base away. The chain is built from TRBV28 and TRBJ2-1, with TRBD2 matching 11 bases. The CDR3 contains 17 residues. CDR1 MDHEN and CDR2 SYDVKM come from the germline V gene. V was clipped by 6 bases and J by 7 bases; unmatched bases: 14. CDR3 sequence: CASSLPPGLAVQNEQFF. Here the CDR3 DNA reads TGTGCCAGCAGCCTCCCCCCGGGACTAGCGGTTCAAAATGAGCAGTTCTTC.

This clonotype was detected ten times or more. CDR3 nucleotide sequence: TGTGCCAGCTCGGGCGGGGCCTACAATGAGCAGTTCTTC. Translation gives CASSGGAYNEQFF. This chain uses TRBV28 with TRBJ2-1; D might be TRBD2 (6 bases). Trimming stripped 8 bases from V and 2 bases from J, with 10 bases between. Germline assignment: CDR1 MDHEN and CDR2 SYDVKM. The CDR3 is 13 amino acids.

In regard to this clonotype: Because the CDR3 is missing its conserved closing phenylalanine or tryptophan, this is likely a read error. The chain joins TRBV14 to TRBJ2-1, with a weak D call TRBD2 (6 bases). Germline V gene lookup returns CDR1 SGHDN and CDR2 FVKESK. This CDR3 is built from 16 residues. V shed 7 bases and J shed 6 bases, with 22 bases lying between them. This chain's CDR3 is CASIPASRTGLNEQFS. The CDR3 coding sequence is TGTGCCAGCATCCCCGCTTCTCGTACGGGACTCAATGAGCAGTTCTCC.

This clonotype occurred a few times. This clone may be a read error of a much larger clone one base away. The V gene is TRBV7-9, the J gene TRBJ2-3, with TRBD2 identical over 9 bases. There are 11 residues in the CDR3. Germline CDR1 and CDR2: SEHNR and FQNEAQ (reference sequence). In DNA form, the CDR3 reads TGTGCCAGCAGGTTAGCGGGAGCGCAGTATTTT. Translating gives CASRLAGAQYF. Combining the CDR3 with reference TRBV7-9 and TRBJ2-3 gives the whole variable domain DTGVSQNPRHKITKRGQNVTFRCDPISEHNRLYWYRQTLGQGPEFLTYFQNEAQLEKSRLLSDRFSAERPKGSFSTLEIQRTEQGDSAMYLCASRLAGAQYFGPGTRLTVL.

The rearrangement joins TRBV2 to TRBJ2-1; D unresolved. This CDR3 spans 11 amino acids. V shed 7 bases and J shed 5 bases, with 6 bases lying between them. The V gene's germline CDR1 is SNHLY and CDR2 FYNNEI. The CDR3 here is CASIPNNEQFF. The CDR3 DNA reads TGTGCCAGCATCCCGAACAATGAGCAGTTCTTC.

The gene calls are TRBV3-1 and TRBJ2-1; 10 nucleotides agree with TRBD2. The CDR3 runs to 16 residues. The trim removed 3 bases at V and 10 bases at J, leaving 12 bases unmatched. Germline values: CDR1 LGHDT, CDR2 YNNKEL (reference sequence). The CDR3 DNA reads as TGTGCCAGCAGCCATCGGCTAGGACTAGCGGATGTGGAGCAGTTCTTC. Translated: CASSHRLGLADVEQFF.

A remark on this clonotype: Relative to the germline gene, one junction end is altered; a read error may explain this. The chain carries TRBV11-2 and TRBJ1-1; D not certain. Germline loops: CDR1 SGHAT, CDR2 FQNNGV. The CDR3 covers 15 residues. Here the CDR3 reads CASSFMAIENTEASF. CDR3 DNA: TGTGCCAGCAGCTTTATGGCGATAGAGAACACTGAAGCCTCCTTT.

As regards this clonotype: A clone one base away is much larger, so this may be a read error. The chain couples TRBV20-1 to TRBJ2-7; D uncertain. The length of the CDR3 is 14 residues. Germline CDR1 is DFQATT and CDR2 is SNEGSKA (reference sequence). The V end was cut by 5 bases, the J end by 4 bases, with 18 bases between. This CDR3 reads CSALRYRFPYEQYF. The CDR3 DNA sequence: TGCAGTGCTCTCCGGTACAGATTCCCTTACGAGCAGTACTTC.

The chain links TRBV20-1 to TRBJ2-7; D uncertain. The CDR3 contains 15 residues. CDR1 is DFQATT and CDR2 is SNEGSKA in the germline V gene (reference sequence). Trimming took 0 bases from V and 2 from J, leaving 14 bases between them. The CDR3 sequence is CSARDVARDTYEQYF. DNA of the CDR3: TGCAGTGCTAGAGACGTGGCGCGAGACACCTACGAGCAGTACTTC.

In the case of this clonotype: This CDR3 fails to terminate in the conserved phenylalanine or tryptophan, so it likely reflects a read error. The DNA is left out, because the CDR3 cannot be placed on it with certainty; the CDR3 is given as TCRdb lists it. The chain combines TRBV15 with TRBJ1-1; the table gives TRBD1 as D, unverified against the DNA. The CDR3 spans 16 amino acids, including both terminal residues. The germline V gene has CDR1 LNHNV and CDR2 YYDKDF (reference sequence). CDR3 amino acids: CATSRDIGKLSREALL.

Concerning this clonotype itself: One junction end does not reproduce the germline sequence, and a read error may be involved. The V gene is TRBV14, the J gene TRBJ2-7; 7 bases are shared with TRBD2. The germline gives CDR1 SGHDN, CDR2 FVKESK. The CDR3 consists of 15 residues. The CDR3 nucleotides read TGTGCCAGCAGCGAAGAGATCGGGAGGAGCTACGAGCAGTACTTC. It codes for CASSEEIGRSYEQYF.

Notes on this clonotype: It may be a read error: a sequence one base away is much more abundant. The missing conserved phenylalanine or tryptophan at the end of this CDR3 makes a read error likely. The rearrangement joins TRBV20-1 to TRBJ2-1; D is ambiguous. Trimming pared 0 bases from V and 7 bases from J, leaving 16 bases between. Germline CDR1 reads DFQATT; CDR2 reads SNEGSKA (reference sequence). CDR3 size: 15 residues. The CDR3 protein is CSARDPQAPPNEQFL. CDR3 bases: TGCAGTGCTAGAGACCCCCAGGCCCCCCCGAATGAGCAGTTCTTA.